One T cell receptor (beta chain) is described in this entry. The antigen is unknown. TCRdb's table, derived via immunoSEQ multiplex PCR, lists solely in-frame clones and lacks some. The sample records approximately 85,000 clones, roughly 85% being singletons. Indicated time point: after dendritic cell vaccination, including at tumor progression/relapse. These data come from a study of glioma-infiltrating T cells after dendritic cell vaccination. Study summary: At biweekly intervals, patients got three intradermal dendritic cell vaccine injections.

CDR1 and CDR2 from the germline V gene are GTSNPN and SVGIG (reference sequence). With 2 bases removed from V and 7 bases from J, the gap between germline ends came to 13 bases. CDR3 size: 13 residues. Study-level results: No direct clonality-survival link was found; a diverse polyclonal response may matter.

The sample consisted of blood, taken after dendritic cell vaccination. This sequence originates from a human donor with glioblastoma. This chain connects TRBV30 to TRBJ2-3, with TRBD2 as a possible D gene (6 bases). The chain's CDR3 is CAWSPVRGNTQYF. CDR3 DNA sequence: TGTGCCTGGAGTCCGGTCCGGGGGAATACGCAGTATTTT.